The text below deals with one TCR beta chain. Its specificity is not known. It may be a read error: a sequence one base away is much more abundant. The naive CD8 libraries originated from between roughly 18,000 and 1,000,000 sorted cells and drew on 10%, 30% or 50% RNA. The data belong to a study of molecular identifiers for immune sequencing clone quantification. Per the germline V gene, CDR1 is MNHEY and CDR2 is SMNVEV (reference sequence). V lost 3 bases and J lost 4, with 24 bases in between. This CDR3 is built from 18 residues. General study results and limits: Clonotypes surpassing 20 RNA copies contained over 98% of effector molecules, versus under 1% in naive cells.

Generation of bulk TCR libraries relied on previously described methods and listed TCR primers. Each CDR3 protein is one row after TCRdb ran MiXCR on the PCR reads. The repertoire holds hundreds of thousands of distinct CDR3 sequences, with 20% as singletons. What was sequenced was naive CD8+ T cells from blood, with Jurkat cell RNA spiked in. Stated subset: FACS-sorted CD8+CD4-CCR7+CD45RA+ naive T cells. The sequence derives from a human donor in good health. Some libraries in this study had Jurkat cell RNA spiked in. The rearrangement links TRBV27 to TRBJ1-1; TRBD1 might be the D (6 bases). The CDR3 reads CASSLEFGRGAFGTEAFF. The CDR3 DNA reads TGTGCCAGCAGTTTGGAATTCGGACGGGGGGCTTTTGGCACTGAAGCTTTCTTT.